This record covers a single T cell receptor beta chain. The data belong to a study of blood T cell repertoires in COVID-19. As for the study in general: T cells, B-cell-depleted T cells, or PBMCs provided the cDNA or gDNA that served as material.

Original processing methods: Researchers report that nucleated cell counts were estimated from reference gene primer amplification. Generated by immunoSEQ multiplex PCR, the TCRdb table keeps only in-frame clones and is missing some. V, J and clone size reflect that table, while D and trimming were determined from the DNA. The sample has 110,000 or so clones, approximately 83% seen once. The sequence was obtained from a man in his fifties with acute or convalescent COVID-19. The sequenced sample was peripheral blood.

The CDR3 sequence is CASSLAAGANVLTF. CDR3 nucleotides: TGTGCCAGCAGTTTGGCGGCTGGGGCCAACGTCCTGACTTTC. The chain combines TRBV28 with TRBJ2-6; D is uncertain. The germline V gene has CDR1 MDHEN and CDR2 SYDVKM. Between the trimmed V and J ends, which lost 3 bases and 2 bases, there was a span of 5 bases. The CDR3 is 14 amino acids. The full variable domain, with the rest looked up from reference TRBV28 and TRBJ2-6, is DVKVTQSSRYLVKRTGEKVFLECVQDMDHENMFWYRQDPGLGLRLIYFSYDVKMKEKGDIPEGYSVSREKKERFSLILESASTNQTSMYLCASSLAAGANVLTFGAGSRLTVL.